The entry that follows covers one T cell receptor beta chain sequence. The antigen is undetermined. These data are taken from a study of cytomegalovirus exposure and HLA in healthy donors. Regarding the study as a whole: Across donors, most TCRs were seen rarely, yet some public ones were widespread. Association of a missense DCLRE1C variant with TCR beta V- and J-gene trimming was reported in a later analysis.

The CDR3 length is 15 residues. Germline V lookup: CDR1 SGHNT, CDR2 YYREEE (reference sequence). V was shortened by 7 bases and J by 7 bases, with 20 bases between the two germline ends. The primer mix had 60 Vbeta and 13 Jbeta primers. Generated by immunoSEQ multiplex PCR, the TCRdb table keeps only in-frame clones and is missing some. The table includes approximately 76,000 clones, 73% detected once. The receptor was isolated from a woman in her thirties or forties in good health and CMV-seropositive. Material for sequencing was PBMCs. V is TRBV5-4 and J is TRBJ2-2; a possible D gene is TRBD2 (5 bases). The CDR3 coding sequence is TGTGCCAGCTCCGTGAGCGGTTCAGGAAACGGGGAGCTGTTTTTT. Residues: CASSVSGSGNGELFF.